The clone carrying this TCR beta chain was seen only once. Its specificity is not known. This sample stems from a study of CD4 T cell repertoires in COVID-19. Study results and caveats: SARS-CoV and/or HKU1 spike cultures shared between roughly 6 and 27% of SARS-CoV-2 clonotypes. Sharing of several most expanded SARS-CoV-2-reactive clonotypes across memory subsets suggested intraclonal diversification.

The assay was immunoSEQ multiplex PCR, and TCRdb's table has in-frame clones only and misses some. The sample has over 75,000 clones; roughly 80% are singletons. Donors had recovered from mild-to-severe COVID-19. The memory T cells were sequenced right after ex vivo isolation, without culture. The receptor's source is a human donor who had COVID-19. This material consisted of CD4+ T cells from peripheral blood, taken after recovery from COVID-19.

This CDR3 is CAWSVGLAVSYEQYF. The CDR3 region has the DNA TGTGCCTGGAGTGTTGGGCTAGCGGTCTCCTACGAGCAGTACTTC. The V gene is TRBV30, the J gene TRBJ2-7, with 7 bases that match TRBD2. CDR1 and CDR2 from the germline V gene are GTSNPN and SVGIG (reference sequence). This CDR3 region has 15 residues. With 0 bases clipped from V and 0 bases from J, the junction kept 5 bases outside the gene matches.